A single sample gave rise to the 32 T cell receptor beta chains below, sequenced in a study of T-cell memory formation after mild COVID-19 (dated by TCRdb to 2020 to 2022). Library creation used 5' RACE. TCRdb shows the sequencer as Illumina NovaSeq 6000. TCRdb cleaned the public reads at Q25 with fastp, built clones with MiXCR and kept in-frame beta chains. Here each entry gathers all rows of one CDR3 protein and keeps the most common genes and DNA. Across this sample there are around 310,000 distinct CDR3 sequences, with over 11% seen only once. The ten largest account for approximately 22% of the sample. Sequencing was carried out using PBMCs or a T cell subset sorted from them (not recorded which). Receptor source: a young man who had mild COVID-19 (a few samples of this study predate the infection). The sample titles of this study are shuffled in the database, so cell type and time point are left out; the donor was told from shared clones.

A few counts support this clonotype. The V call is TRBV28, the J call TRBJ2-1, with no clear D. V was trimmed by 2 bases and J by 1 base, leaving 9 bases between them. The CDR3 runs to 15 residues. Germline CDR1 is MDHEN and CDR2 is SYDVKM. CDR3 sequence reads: CASSLPLGSYNEQFF. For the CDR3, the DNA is TGTGCCAGCAGTTTACCCCTCGGGTCCTACAATGAGCAGTTCTTC.

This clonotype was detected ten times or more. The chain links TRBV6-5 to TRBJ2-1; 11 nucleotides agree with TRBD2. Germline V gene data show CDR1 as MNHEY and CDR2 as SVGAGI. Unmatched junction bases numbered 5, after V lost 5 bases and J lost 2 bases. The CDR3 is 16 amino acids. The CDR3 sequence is CASSALAGETYNEQFF. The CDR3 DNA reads TGTGCCAGCAGTGCACTAGCGGGGGAAACCTACAATGAGCAGTTCTTC.

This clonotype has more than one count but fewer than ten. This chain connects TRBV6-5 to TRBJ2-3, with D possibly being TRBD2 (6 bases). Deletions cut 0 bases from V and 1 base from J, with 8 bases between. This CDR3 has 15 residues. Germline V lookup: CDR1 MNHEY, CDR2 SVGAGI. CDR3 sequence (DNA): TGTGCCAGCAGTTACTCGCGGGGCGGCACAGATACGCAGTATTTT. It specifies CASSYSRGGTDTQYF.

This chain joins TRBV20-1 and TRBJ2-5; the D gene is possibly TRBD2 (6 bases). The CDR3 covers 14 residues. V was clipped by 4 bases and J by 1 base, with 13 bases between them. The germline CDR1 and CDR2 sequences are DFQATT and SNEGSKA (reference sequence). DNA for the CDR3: TGCAGTGCTAAACGGGACTCTGTCCAAGAGACCCAGTACTTC. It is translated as CSAKRDSVQETQYF.

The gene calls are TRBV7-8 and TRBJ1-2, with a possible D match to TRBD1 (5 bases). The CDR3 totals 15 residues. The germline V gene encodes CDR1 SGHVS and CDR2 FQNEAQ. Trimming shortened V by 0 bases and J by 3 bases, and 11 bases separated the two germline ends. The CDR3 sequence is CASSLARKGHYGYTF. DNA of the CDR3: TGTGCCAGCAGCTTAGCACGAAAGGGGCACTATGGCTACACCTTC.

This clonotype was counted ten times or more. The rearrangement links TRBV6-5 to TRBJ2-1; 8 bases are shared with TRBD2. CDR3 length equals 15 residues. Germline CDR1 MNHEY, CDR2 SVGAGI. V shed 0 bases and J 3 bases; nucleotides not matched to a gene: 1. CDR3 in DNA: TGTGCCAGCAGTTACTCTAGCGGGGTCTACAATGAGCAGTTCTTC. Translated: CASSYSSGVYNEQFF.

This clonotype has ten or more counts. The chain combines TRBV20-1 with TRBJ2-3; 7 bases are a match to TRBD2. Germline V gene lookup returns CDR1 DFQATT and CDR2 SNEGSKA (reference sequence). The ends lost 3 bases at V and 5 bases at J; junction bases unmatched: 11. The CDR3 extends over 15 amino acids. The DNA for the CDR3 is TGCAGTGCTAGCGGTGCTGCTAGCGGAGGAGATACGCAGTATTTT. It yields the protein CSASGAASGGDTQYF.

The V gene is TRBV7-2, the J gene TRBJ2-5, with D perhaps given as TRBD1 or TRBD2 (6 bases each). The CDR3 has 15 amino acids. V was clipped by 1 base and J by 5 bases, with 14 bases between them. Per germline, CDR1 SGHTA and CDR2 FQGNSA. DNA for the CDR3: TGTGCCAGCAGCTTAGTGGCTACGGGGGCCGAGACCCAGTACTTC. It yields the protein CASSLVATGAETQYF.

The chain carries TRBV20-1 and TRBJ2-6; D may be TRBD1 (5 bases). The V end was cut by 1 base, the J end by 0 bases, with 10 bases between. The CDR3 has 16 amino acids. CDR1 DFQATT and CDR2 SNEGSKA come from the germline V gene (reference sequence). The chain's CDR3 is CSARGGPGSGANVLTF. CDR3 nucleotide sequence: TGCAGTGCTAGAGGGGGCCCTGGCTCTGGGGCCAACGTCCTGACTTTC.

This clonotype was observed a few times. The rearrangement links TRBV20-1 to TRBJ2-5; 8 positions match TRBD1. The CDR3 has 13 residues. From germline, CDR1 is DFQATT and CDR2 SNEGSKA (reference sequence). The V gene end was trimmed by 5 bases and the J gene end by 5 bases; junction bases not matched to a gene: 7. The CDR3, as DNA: TGCAGTGCTGTGGACAGGGAAGGGGAGACCCAGTACTTC. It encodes CSAVDREGETQYF.

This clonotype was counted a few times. CDR3 sequence reads: CASSSAPLEYNEQFF. The CDR3, as DNA: TGCGCCAGCAGCTCCGCTCCCTTAGAATACAATGAGCAGTTCTTC. The rearrangement uses TRBV5-1 and TRBJ2-1, with unresolved D. The CDR3 sequence is 15 residues long. Germline V gene sequence: CDR1 SGHRS, CDR2 YFSETQ. V lost 3 bases to trimming and J lost 4 bases, with 14 bases between them. The full variable domain, with the rest looked up from reference TRBV5-1 and TRBJ2-1, is KAGVTQTPRYLIKTRGQQVTLSCSPISGHRSVSWYQQTPGQGLQFLFEYFSETQRNKGNFPGRFSGRQFSNSRSEMNVSTLELGDSALYLCASSSAPLEYNEQFFGPGTRLTVL.

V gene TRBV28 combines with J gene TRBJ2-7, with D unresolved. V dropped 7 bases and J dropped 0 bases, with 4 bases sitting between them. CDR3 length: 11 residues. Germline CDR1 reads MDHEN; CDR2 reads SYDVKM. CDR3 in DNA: TGTGCCAGCATCCCCTCCTACGAGCAGTACGTC. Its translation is CASIPSYEQYV.

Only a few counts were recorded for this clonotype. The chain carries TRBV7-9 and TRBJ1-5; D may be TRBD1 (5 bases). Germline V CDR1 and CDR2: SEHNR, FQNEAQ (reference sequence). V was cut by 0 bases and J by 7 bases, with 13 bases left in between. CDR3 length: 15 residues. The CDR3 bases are TGTGCCAGCAGCTTAGCGGGACCAAGGGAGCAGCCCCAGCATTTT. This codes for CASSLAGPREQPQHF.

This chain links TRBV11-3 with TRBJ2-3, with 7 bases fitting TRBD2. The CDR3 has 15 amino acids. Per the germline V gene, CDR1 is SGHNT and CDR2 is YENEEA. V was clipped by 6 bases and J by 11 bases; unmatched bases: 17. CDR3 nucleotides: TGTGCCAGCAGTAGGCGATGGGACTCGGCGGGGGTGCAGTATTTT. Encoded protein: CASSRRWDSAGVQYF.

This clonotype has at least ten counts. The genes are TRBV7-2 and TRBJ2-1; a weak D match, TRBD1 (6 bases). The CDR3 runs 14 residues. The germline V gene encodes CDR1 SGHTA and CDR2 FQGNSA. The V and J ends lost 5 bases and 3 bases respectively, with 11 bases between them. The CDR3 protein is CASSRQQGYNEQFF. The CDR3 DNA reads TGTGCCAGCAGCCGGCAACAGGGCTACAATGAGCAGTTCTTC.

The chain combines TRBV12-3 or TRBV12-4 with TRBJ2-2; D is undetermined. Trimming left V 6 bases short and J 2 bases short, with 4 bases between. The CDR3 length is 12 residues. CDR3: CASRDNTGELFF. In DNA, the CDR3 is TGTGCCAGCAGGGATAACACCGGGGAGCTGTTTTTT.

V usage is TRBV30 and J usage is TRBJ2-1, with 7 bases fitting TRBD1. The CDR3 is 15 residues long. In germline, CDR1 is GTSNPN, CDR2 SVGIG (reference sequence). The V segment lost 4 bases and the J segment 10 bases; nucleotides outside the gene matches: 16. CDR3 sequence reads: CAWNPTGEVTYEQFF. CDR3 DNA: TGTGCCTGGAACCCCACAGGGGAAGTCACCTACGAGCAGTTCTTC.

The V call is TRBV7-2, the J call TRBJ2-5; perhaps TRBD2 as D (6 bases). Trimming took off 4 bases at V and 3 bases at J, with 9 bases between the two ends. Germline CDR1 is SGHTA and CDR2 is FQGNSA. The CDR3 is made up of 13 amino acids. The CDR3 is CASSSRREETQYF. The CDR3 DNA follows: TGTGCCAGCAGCTCCCGGAGGGAAGAGACCCAGTACTTC.

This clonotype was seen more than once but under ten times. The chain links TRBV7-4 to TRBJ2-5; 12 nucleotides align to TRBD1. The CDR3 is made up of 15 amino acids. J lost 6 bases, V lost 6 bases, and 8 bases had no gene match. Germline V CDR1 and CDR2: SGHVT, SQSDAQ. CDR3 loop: CASSLGQGARKTQYF. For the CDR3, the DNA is TGTGCCAGCAGTCTGGGACAGGGGGCGCGAAAGACCCAGTACTTC. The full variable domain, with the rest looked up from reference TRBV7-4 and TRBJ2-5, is GAGVSQSPRYKVAKRGRDVALRCDSISGHVTLYWYRQTLGQGSEVLTYSQSDAQRDKSGRPSGRFSAERPERSVSTLKIQRTEQGDSAVYLCASSLGQGARKTQYFGPGTRLLVL.

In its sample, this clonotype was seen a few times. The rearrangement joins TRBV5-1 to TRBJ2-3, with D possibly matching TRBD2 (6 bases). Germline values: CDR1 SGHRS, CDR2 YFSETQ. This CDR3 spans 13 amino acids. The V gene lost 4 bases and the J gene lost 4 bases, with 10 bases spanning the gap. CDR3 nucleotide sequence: TGCGCCAGCAGCCTGGACTATCCAGATACGCAGTATTTT. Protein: CASSLDYPDTQYF.

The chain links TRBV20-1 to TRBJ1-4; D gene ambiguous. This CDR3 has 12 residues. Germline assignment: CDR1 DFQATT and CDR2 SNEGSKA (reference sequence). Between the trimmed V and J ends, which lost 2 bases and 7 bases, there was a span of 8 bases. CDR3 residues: CSARQAAEKLFF. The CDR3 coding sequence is TGCAGTGCTAGACAGGCGGCTGAAAAACTGTTTTTT.

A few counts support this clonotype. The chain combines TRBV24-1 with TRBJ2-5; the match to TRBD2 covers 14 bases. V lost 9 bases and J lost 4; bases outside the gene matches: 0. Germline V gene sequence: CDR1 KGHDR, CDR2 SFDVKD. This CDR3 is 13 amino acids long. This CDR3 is CATGTSGGETQYF. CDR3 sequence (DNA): TGTGCCACCGGGACTAGCGGGGGAGAGACCCAGTACTTC.

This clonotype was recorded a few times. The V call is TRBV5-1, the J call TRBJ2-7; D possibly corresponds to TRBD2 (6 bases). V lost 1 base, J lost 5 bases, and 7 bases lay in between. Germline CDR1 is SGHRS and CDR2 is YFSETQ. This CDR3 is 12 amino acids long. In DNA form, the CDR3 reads TGCGCCAGCAGCTTGAGGGAGGACGAGCAGTACTTC. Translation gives CASSLREDEQYF.

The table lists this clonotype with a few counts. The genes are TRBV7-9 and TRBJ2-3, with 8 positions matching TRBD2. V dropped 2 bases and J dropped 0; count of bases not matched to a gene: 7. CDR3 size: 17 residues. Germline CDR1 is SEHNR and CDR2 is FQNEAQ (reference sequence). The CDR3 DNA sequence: TGTGCCAGCAGCTTAAGGCGGGGGGACCCTAGCACAGATACGCAGTATTTT. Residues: CASSLRRGDPSTDTQYF.

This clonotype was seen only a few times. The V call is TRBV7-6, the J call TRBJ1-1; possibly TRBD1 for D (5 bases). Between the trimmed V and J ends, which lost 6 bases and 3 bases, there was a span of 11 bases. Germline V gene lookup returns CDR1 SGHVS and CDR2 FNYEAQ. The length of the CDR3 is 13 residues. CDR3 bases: TGTGCCAGCAGTTCAGGGCTATACACTGAAGCTTTCTTT. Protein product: CASSSGLYTEAFF.

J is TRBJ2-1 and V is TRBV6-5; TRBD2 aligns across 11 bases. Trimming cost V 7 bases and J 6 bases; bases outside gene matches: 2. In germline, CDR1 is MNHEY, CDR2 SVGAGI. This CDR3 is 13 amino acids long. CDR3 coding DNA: TGTGCCAGCACCGGGACTAGCGGCAATGAGCAGTTCTTC. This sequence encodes CASTGTSGNEQFF.

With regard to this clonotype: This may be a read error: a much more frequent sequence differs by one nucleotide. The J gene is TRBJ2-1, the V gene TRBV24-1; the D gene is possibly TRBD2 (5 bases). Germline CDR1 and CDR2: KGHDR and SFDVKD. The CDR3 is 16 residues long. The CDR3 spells CATIDSMGSTYNEQFF. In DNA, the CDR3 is TGTGCCACCATTGATTCTATGGGGAGCACCTACAATGAGCAGTTCTTC.

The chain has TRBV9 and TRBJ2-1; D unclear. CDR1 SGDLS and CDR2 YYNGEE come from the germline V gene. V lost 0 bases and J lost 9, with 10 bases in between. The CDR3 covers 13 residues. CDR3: CASSVGPTGEQFF. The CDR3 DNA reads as TGTGCCAGCAGCGTAGGCCCGACTGGTGAGCAGTTCTTC.

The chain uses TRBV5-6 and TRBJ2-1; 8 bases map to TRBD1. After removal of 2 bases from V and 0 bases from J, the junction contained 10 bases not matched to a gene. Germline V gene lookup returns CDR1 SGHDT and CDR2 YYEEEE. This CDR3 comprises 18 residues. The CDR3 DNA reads TGTGCCAGCAGCTTAAATAGACAGGGGACGAGCTCCTACAATGAGCAGTTCTTC. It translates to CASSLNRQGTSSYNEQFF.

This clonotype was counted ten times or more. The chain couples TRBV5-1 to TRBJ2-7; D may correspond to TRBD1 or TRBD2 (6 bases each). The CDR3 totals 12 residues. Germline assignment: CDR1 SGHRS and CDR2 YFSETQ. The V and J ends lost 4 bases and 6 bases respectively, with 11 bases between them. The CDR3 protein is CASSRTAGEQYF. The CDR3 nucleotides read TGCGCCAGCAGCCGGACAGCGGGCGAGCAGTACTTC.

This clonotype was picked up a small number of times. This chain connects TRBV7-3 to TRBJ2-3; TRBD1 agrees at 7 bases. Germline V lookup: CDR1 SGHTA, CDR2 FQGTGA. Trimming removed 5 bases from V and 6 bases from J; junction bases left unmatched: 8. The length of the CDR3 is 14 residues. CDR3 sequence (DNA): TGTGCCAGCAGCCTTAGGGGGCGCGACGATACGCAGTATTTT. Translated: CASSLRGRDDTQYF.

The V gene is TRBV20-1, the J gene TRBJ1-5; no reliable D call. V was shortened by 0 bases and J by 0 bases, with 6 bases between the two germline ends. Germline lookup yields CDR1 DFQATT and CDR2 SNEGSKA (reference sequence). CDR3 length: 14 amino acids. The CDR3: CSARDEGSNQPQHF. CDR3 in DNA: TGCAGTGCTAGAGACGAAGGTAGCAATCAGCCCCAGCATTTT.